This T cell receptor (beta chain) was sequenced for a study of shared clonotypes between healthy human individuals. This CDR3 has 13 amino acids. Germline lookup yields CDR1 SEHNR and CDR2 FQNEAQ (reference sequence). Trimming left V 8 bases short and J 4 bases short, with 12 bases between. All the donors were Caucasian adults who lived in Nashville, Tennessee. This clone appeared once. Deep-level running was used for the assay. Original processing notes: Filtering differed for immunoSEQ, which gave only junction sequences without quality scores. The method was immunoSEQ multiplex PCR; TCRdb's version includes in-frame clones alone and lacks a portion of them. The V and J calls and clone size are taken from that table; D and trimming were inferred from the DNA. The sample lists millions of clones; roughly 95% were seen once.

The origin of this receptor is a man aged 18 to 30 in good health. Sequencing input: naive CD4+ T cells sorted from blood. Subset noted: CD45RA+ positively selected. V usage is TRBV7-9 and J usage is TRBJ2-1, with a possible D match to TRBD2 (5 bases). The CDR3 DNA is TGTGCCAGCTCGGCGGGCACATACAATGAGCAGTTCTTC. The encoded protein is CASSAGTYNEQFF. The full variable domain, completed using reference TRBV7-9 and TRBJ2-1, is DTGVSQNPRHKITKRGQNVTFRCDPISEHNRLYWYRQTLGQGPEFLTYFQNEAQLEKSRLLSDRFSAERPKGSFSTLEIQRTEQGDSAMYLCASSAGTYNEQFFGPGTRLTVL.